A single sample is the source of the 10 T cell receptor beta chains below, sequenced in a study of T cell responses to AZD1222 COVID-19 vaccine. Assay used: immunoSEQ multiplex PCR; TCRdb lists only in-frame clones, some missing. This table has roughly 100,000 clones, approximately 84% appearing once. The material sequenced was peripheral blood, taken on day 0 of AZD1222 vaccination. The receptors stem from an adult in good health.

The chain links TRBV3-1 (or the pseudogene TRBV3-2) to TRBJ1-5; D is possibly TRBD1 (5 bases). Trimming left V 6 bases short and J 1 base short, with 13 bases between. The CDR3 spans 15 residues. Germline values: CDR1 LGHDT, CDR2 YNNKEL (reference sequence). In DNA, the CDR3 is TGTGCCAGCAGTAGGGGAGGGGCGAGCAATCAGCCCCAGCATTTT. As protein: CASSRGGASNQPQHF.

About this clone itself: In the same sample, other DNA sequences code for this CDR3. The chain uses TRBV2 and TRBJ1-1; 7 nucleotides align to TRBD1. The CDR3 contains 13 residues. Germline lookup yields CDR1 SNHLY and CDR2 FYNNEI. V was clipped by 4 bases and J by 3 bases; unmatched bases: 2. Written as DNA, the CDR3 is TGTGCCAGCAGTGGACAGGGATACACTGAAGCTTTCTTT. It codes for CASSGQGYTEAFF.

CDR3 residues: CASSVQVNQPQHF. In nucleotides, the CDR3 is TGTGCCAGCAGCGTACAGGTCAATCAGCCCCAGCATTTT. The gene calls are TRBV7-2 and TRBJ1-5; D perhaps matches TRBD1 (5 bases). V lost 5 bases and J lost 3, with 8 bases in between. Germline CDR1 SGHTA, CDR2 FQGNSA. The CDR3 covers 13 residues.

The rearrangement joins TRBV6-2 or TRBV6-3 to TRBJ1-1; D unclear. Trimming stripped 2 bases from V and 2 bases from J, with 9 bases between. This CDR3 is 14 amino acids long. CDR1 and CDR2 (germline): MNHEY, SVGEGT. Here the CDR3 DNA reads TGTGCCAGCAGTTACGCCGGAGACAACACTGAAGCTTTCTTT. Translated, it gives CASSYAGDNTEAFF.

The chain has TRBV5-1 and TRBJ1-3; the match to TRBD1 covers 7 bases. This CDR3 is built from 17 residues. The trim removed 0 bases at V and 0 bases at J, leaving 6 bases unmatched. In germline, CDR1 is SGHRS, CDR2 YFSETQ. CDR3 nucleotide sequence: TGCGCCAGCAGCTTGGAAGGCAGGGGGACCTCTGGAAACACCATATATTTT. As protein: CASSLEGRGTSGNTIYF.

The chain carries TRBV7-9 and TRBJ2-5, with unresolved D. The CDR3 loop spans 14 amino acids. Germline V gene lookup returns CDR1 SEHNR and CDR2 FQNEAQ (reference sequence). Trimming pared 5 bases from V and 4 bases from J, leaving 14 bases between. Written as DNA, the CDR3 is TGTGCCAGCAGCCTAACGTCCAGGTTAGAGACCCAGTACTTC. This sequence encodes CASSLTSRLETQYF.

V usage is TRBV9 and J usage is TRBJ2-3; 9 bases are shared with TRBD2. The length of the CDR3 is 16 residues. Germline V gives CDR1 SGDLS, CDR2 YYNGEE. The trim removed 4 bases at V and 2 bases at J, leaving 8 bases unmatched. CDR3 loop: CASSPRAGGLTDTQYF. CDR3 DNA sequence: TGTGCCAGCAGCCCGAGAGCGGGGGGCCTCACAGATACGCAGTATTTT.

J is TRBJ2-2 and V is TRBV7-7, with 7 bases lining up with TRBD1. This CDR3 region has 15 residues. V shed 5 bases, J shed 6 bases, and the junction held 9 bases outside the gene matches. The germline CDR1 and CDR2 sequences are SSHAT and FNYEAQ (reference sequence). This chain's CDR3 is CASSPQTGRSGELFF. The CDR3 region has the DNA TGTGCCAGCAGCCCTCAGACAGGGCGTTCCGGGGAGCTGTTTTTT. Looking up the rest from reference TRBV7-7 and TRBJ2-2 gives the full variable domain: GAGVSQSPRYKVTKRGQDVTLRCDPISSHATLYWYQQALGQGPEFLTYFNYEAQPDKSGLPSDRFSAERPEGSISTLTIQRTEQRDSAMYRCASSPQTGRSGELFFGEGSRLTVL.

J is TRBJ1-1 and V is TRBV10-3; D unresolved. Germline V gene sequence: CDR1 ENHRY, CDR2 SYGVKD. The CDR3 length is 12 residues. The germline V and J ends were trimmed by 3 bases and 3 bases, with 5 bases remaining between them. In nucleotides, the CDR3 is TGTGCCATCAGTGATGGAGACACTGAAGCTTTCTTT. Translated, it gives CAISDGDTEAFF.

In this sample, this clone turned up a few times. This chain connects TRBV14 to TRBJ1-2; 10 bases map to TRBD1. V shed 2 bases, J shed 4 bases, and the junction held 4 bases outside the gene matches. Looked up from germline, CDR1 is SGHDN and CDR2 is FVKESK. The CDR3 totals 15 residues. The CDR3: CASSQWTGGAYGYTF. CDR3 nucleotides: TGTGCCAGCAGCCAATGGACAGGGGGGGCCTATGGCTACACCTTC.